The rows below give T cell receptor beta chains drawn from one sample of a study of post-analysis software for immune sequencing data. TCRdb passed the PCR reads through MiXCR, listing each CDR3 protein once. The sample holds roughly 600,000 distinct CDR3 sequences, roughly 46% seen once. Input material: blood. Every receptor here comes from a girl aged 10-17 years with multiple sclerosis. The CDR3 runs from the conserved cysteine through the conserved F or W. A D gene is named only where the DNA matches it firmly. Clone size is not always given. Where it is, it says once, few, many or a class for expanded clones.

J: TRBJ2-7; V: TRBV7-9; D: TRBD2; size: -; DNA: TGTGCCAGCAGCTTAGCGACAATAGCGGGGAGCTACGAGCAGTACTTC; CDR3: CASSLATIAGSYEQYF
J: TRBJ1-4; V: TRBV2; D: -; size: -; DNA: TGTGCCAGCAGTCCTGTGGACACGACTAATGAAAAACTGTTTTTT; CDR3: CASSPVDTTNEKLFF
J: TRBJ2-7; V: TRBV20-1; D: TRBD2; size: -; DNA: TGCAGTGCCAGACTAGCGGGAGGGGGGGCCTACGAGCAGTACTTC; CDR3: CSARLAGGGAYEQYF
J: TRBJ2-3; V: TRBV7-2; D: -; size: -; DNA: TGTGCCAGCAGTTTAATGACGGGAGCGCAGTATTTT; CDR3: CASSLMTGAQYF
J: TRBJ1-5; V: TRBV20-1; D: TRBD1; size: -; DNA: TGCAGTGCCCAGGAGGGGGCGGGCAATCAGCCCCAGCATTTT; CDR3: CSAQEGAGNQPQHF
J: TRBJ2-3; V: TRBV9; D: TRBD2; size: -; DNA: TGTGCCAGCAGCGTAGGCACTAGCGGCTACGGAGATACGCAGTATTTT; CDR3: CASSVGTSGYGDTQYF
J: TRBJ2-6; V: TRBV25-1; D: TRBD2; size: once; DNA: TGTGCCAGCAGTGAATGGGGGGGGTTAGGGGCCAACGTCCTGACTTTC; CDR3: CASSEWGGLGANVLTF
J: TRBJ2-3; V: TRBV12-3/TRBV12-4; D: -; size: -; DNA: TGTGCCAGCAGCCGAGACGCCTTTCGCACAGATACGCAGTATTTT; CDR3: CASSRDAFRTDTQYF
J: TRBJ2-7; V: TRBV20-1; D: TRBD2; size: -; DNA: TGCAGTGCTAGAGGACTAGCGCGGGACTACGAGCAGTACTTC; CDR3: CSARGLARDYEQYF
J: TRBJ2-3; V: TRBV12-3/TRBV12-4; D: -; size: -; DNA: TGTGCCAGCAGTTTCCGGGGTAGGGGGGGCCCCGGGGATACGCAGTATTTT; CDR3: CASSFRGRGGPGDTQYF
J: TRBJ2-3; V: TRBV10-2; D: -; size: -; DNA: TGCGCCAGCAGTTCCGACAGAATCACAGATACGCAGTATTTT; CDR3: CASSSDRITDTQYF
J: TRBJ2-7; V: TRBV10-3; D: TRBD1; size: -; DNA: TGTGCCATCAGAACAGGGGGTAACAATGAGCAGTACTTC; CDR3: CAIRTGGNNEQYF
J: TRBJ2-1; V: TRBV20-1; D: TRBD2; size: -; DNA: TGCAGTGCGACCCTAGCGGGAATCAGTGAGCAGTTCTTC; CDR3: CSATLAGISEQFF
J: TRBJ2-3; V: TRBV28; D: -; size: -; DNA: TGTGCCAGCTGCGGGACTTCCACAGATACGCAGTATTTT; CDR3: CASCGTSTDTQYF
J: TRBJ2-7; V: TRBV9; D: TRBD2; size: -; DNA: TGTGCCAGCAGCGTGACTAGCGGGTCCTACGAGCAGTACTTC; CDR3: CASSVTSGSYEQYF
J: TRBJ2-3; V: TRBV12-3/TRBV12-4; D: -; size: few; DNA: TGTGCCAGCAGTCCCCGGAACCTAATTAGCACAGATACGCAGTATTTT; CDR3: CASSPRNLISTDTQYF
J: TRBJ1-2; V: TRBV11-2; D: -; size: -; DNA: TGTGCCAGCAGACCGGACACACACAGGGGCTACACCTTC; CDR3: CASRPDTHRGYTF
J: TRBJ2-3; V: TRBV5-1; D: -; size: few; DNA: TGCGCCAGCAGCACGGGTGGGAGCGCAGATACGCAGTATTTT; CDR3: CASSTGGSADTQYF
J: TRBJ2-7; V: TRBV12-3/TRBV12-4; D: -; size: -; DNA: TGTGCCAGCAGTTTAGAACTCCGCTGCGAGCAGTACTTC; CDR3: CASSLELRCEQYF
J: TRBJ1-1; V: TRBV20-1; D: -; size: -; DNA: TGCAGTGCTAGAGTGCCAACAGGGAACACTGAAGCTTTCTTT; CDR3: CSARVPTGNTEAFF
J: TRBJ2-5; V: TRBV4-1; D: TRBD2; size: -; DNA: TGCGCCAGCAGCCTCCGGACGACTAGCAGTCTAGAGACCCAGTACTTC; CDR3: CASSLRTTSSLETQYF
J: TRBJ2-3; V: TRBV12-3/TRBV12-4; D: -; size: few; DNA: TGTGCCAGCACCTGGGAAGGGACGCAGTATTTT; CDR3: CASTWEGTQYF
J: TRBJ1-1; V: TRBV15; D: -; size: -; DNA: TGTGCCACCAGCAGAGATATCGGGGATTCTGAAGCTTTCTTT; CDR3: CATSRDIGDSEAFF
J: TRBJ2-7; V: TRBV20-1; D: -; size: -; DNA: TGCAGTGCTTTTCACCACTCCTACAATGAGCAGTACTTC; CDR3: CSAFHHSYNEQYF
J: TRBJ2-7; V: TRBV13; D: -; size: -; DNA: TGTGCCAGCAGCGCCCGGGGGTTGCCCGAGCAGTACTTC; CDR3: CASSARGLPEQYF
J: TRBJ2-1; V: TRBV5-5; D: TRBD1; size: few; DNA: TGTGCCAGCAGCCTGGGACAGCTCAATGAGCAGTTCTTC; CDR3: CASSLGQLNEQFF
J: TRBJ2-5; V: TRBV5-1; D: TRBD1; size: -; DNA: TGCGCCACCGCGAGGACAGGGAATGAAGAGACCCAGTACTTC; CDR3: CATARTGNEETQYF
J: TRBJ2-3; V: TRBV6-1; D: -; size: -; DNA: TGTGCCAGCTGGACTGGCTGGCAGCTCACTAGCACAGATACGCAGTATTTT; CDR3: CASWTGWQLTSTDTQYF
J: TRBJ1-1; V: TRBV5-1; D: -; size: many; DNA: TGCGCCAGCAGCTTGGAGGGGCGCACTGAAGCTTTCTTT; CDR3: CASSLEGRTEAFF
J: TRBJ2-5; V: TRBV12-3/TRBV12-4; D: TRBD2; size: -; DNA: TGTGCCAGCAGTTTAGGGCTAGCGGGGGGAAAGACCCAGTACTTC; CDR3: CASSLGLAGGKTQYF